This T cell receptor (beta chain) stems from a study of beta chain features in type 1 diabetes. With respect to this clone: Its antigen is not identified.

The CDR3 runs 12 residues. The germline V gene encodes CDR1 SGHTA and CDR2 FQGNSA. The ends were cut back, 5 bases at V and 3 bases at J, with 8 bases in the middle. General study points: PCR may have favored shorter templates equally in patients and controls.

Expressed TCRB transcripts were sequenced, since all the RNA that had been isolated was reverse transcribed. Measured with immunoSEQ multiplex PCR; TCRdb has only the in-frame clones, and not every one. Of roughly 400,000 clones in the sample, about 15% were seen once. The receptor was derived from a man aged 25 to 40 in good health. V and J are TRBV7-2 and TRBJ2-7, with D perhaps matching TRBD1 (6 bases). The sequenced sample was naive CD4+ T cells from blood. CDR3 DNA sequence: TGTGCCAGCAGCCCGACAGGCTACGAGCAGTACTTC. Its protein product is CASSPTGYEQYF.